One and the same sample provided the 23 T cell receptor beta chains below, sequenced in a study of Ad26.COV2.S vaccination and SARS-CoV-2 variants. The treatment was: around 19 received Ad26.COV2.S at low or high dose, single or two shots; roughly five received placebo; per-sample allocation not given. Samples analyzed were those drawn on day 63 after the first vaccine or placebo injection. Profiling relied on immunoSEQ multiplex PCR, and the TCRdb table lists in-frame clones only, not all of them. The sample records roughly 300,000 clones, 80% to 90% being singletons. The sequencing here drew on peripheral blood, taken in a trial of Ad26.COV2.S vaccine versus placebo. The receptors originated from a person between 18 and 59 years old who received the Ad26.COV2.S COVID-19 vaccine or a placebo.

The genes are TRBV13 and TRBJ1-1, with D unresolved. Trimming took off 0 bases at V and 5 bases at J, with 13 bases between the two ends. The CDR3 is 15 residues long. CDR1 is PRHDT and CDR2 is FYEKMQ in the germline V gene (reference sequence). The CDR3 region has the DNA TGTGCCAGCAGCTTAGGATGGCCTCGGAGGACTGAAGCTTTCTTT. Residues: CASSLGWPRRTEAFF.

The V gene is TRBV18, the J gene TRBJ2-2, with 9 bases identical to TRBD1. CDR3 length: 14 amino acids. Per germline, CDR1 KGHSH and CDR2 LQKENI. The junction had 0 bases not matched to a gene; V was cut back by 4 bases and J by 3 bases. The CDR3 loop is CASSRDRDTGELFF. The CDR3 DNA reads as TGTGCCAGCTCACGGGACAGGGACACCGGGGAGCTGTTTTTT.

The chain recombines TRBV9 with TRBJ2-1; 9 bases match TRBD1. Germline CDR1 and CDR2: SGDLS and YYNGEE. Unmatched junction bases numbered 10, after V lost 5 bases and J lost 4 bases. This CDR3 is built from 16 residues. The CDR3 DNA reads TGTGCCAGCAGTGTGGGGGAGGGGACAGGGTACAATGAGCAGTTCTTC. Protein: CASSVGEGTGYNEQFF.

The DNA of the CDR3 is TGTGCCTGGAACAGGGGCAGATCCTACAATGAGCAGTTCTTC. Its translation is CAWNRGRSYNEQFF. The chain is built from TRBV30 and TRBJ2-1; 7 nucleotides align to TRBD1. This CDR3 spans 14 amino acids. After removal of 4 bases from V and 1 base from J, the junction contained 4 bases not matched to a gene. The V gene's germline CDR1 is GTSNPN and CDR2 SVGIG (reference sequence).

The rearrangement joins TRBV7-2 to TRBJ2-3, with D possibly matching TRBD1 (6 bases). The V and J ends lost 2 bases and 3 bases respectively, with 12 bases between them. The V gene's germline CDR1 is SGHTA and CDR2 FQGNSA. The CDR3 loop spans 15 amino acids. DNA for the CDR3: TGTGCCAGCAGCTTATCAGGGGTTCGGACAGATACGCAGTATTTT. Its protein product is CASSLSGVRTDTQYF.

V and J are TRBV11-2 and TRBJ2-1; 9 nucleotides match TRBD1. Germline loops: CDR1 SGHAT, CDR2 FQNNGV. The CDR3 length is 15 residues. V gave up 3 bases and J gave up 6 bases; unmatched junction bases: 6. The CDR3 is CASSFTGGAGNEQFF. For the CDR3, the DNA is TGTGCCAGCAGCTTTACAGGGGGCGCAGGCAATGAGCAGTTCTTC.

V and J are TRBV7-6 and TRBJ2-2, with 10 bases that match TRBD2. Germline V gene lookup returns CDR1 SGHVS and CDR2 FNYEAQ. The V gene end was trimmed by 5 bases and the J gene end by 3 bases; junction bases not matched to a gene: 6. CDR3 length: 16 residues. The CDR3 DNA reads TGTGCCAGCAGCCCTCTAGCGGGGGAGGACACCGGGGAGCTGTTTTTT. Amino acids: CASSPLAGEDTGELFF. Together with reference TRBV7-6 and TRBJ2-2, the CDR3 gives the full variable domain: GAGVSQSPRYKVTKRGQDVALRCDPISGHVSLYWYRQALGQGPEFLTYFNYEAQQDKSGLPNDRFSAERPEGSISTLTIQRTEQRDSAMYRCASSPLAGEDTGELFFGEGSRLTVL.

The V and J genes are TRBV19 and TRBJ2-7; D is unresolved. Germline V gene data show CDR1 as LNHDA and CDR2 as SQIVND (reference sequence). This CDR3 is built from 14 residues. The V end was cut by 5 bases, the J end by 5 bases, with 16 bases between. DNA for the CDR3: TGTGCCAGTAGTCCCAGCCTGGGCGAGAACGAGCAGTACTTC. This sequence encodes CASSPSLGENEQYF.

The V call is TRBV28, the J call TRBJ2-3; the D is unclear. V was trimmed by 7 bases and J by 2 bases, leaving 7 bases between them. Germline CDR1 MDHEN, CDR2 SYDVKM. There are 12 residues in the CDR3. This CDR3 is CASNGNTDTQYF. Written as DNA, the CDR3 is TGTGCCAGCAACGGTAACACAGATACGCAGTATTTT.

CDR3 sequence: CASSLAGGSEAFF. The DNA of the CDR3 is TGTGCCAGCAGCTTAGCGGGGGGGTCTGAAGCTTTCTTT. This chain uses TRBV7-9 with TRBJ1-1; D possibly corresponds to TRBD1 (5 bases). CDR3 size: 13 residues. V was clipped by 0 bases and J by 6 bases, with 8 bases between them. In germline, CDR1 is SEHNR, CDR2 FQNEAQ (reference sequence).

V is TRBV5-6 and J is TRBJ2-1, with D hard to call. CDR1 is SGHDT, CDR2 YYEEEE, per germline. The CDR3 loop spans 15 amino acids. V was pared by 0 bases and J by 1 base, with 8 bases between. The CDR3 DNA sequence: TGTGCCAGCAGCTTGGGAAGCTATTCCTACAATGAGCAGTTCTTC. Translation gives CASSLGSYSYNEQFF.

The chain carries TRBV18 and TRBJ2-1, with 11 bases identical to TRBD2. The CDR3 length is 16 residues. With 2 bases clipped from V and 7 bases from J, the junction kept 7 bases outside the gene matches. Germline V gives CDR1 KGHSH, CDR2 LQKENI. CDR3 coding DNA: TGTGCCAGCTCACCAGACTTGGCTAGCGGGGGGAATGAGCAGTTCTTC. It encodes CASSPDLASGGNEQFF.

In its sample, this clone was seen once. Here the CDR3 DNA reads TGCAGTGCTAGTGGGGCGAACACCGGGGAGCTGTTTTTT. Residues: CSASGANTGELFF. This chain connects TRBV20-1 to TRBJ2-2; D is unresolved. V lost 3 bases and J 0 bases, leaving 5 bases between the germline ends. Per the germline V gene, CDR1 is DFQATT and CDR2 is SNEGSKA (reference sequence). The CDR3 is 13 amino acids.

The gene calls are TRBV19 and TRBJ2-7, with D uncertain. This CDR3 has 15 residues. V lost 2 bases and J lost 3, with 14 bases in between. The germline CDR1 and CDR2 sequences are LNHDA and SQIVND (reference sequence). This CDR3 is CASSILAGSVYEQYF. As DNA, the CDR3 is TGTGCCAGTAGTATATTGGCAGGATCGGTCTACGAGCAGTACTTC.

The CDR3 DNA is TGCGCCAGCAGCCAAGAAGGTACGACAGGGGGCGCGGGAGAATACTATGGCTACACCTTC. This sequence encodes CASSQEGTTGGAGEYYGYTF. The J gene is TRBJ1-2, the V gene TRBV4-1, with TRBD1 matching over 10 bases. CDR3 size: 20 residues. Germline loops: CDR1 MGHRA, CDR2 YSYEKL. V lost 0 bases and J lost 3; bases outside the gene matches: 16.

The V gene is TRBV19, the J gene TRBJ2-1, with 10 positions matching TRBD2. The CDR3 sequence is 13 residues long. From germline, CDR1 is LNHDA and CDR2 SQIVND (reference sequence). The DNA of the CDR3 is TGTGCTACCAGCGGGAGGGTACGCGATGAGCAGTTCTTC. This gives the protein CATSGRVRDEQFF.

The genes are TRBV7-9 and TRBJ2-6, with a possible D match to TRBD1 (5 bases). Trimming shortened V by 2 bases and J by 0 bases, and 14 bases separated the two germline ends. Germline loops: CDR1 SEHNR, CDR2 FQNEAQ (reference sequence). The CDR3 covers 18 residues. The CDR3 sequence: CASSLSGGAGSGANVLTF. CDR3 nucleotides: TGTGCCAGCAGCTTATCCGGTGGGGCAGGCTCTGGGGCCAACGTCCTGACTTTC.

J is TRBJ2-1 and V is TRBV7-3; D possibly matches TRBD1 or TRBD2 (6 bases each). Looked up from germline, CDR1 is SGHTA and CDR2 is FQGTGA. Trimming pared 2 bases from V and 0 bases from J, leaving 8 bases between. There are 15 residues in the CDR3. The CDR3 DNA follows: TGTGCCAGCAGCTTAGGAGGGGGCTCCTACAATGAGCAGTTCTTC. This codes for CASSLGGGSYNEQFF.

The chain has TRBV2 and TRBJ1-4; D uncertain. The CDR3 runs to 14 residues. V lost 3 bases, J lost 4 bases, and 9 bases lay in between. CDR1 and CDR2 from the germline V gene are SNHLY and FYNNEI. CDR3 nucleotide sequence: TGTGCCAGCAGTGATGGCAGGAGTAATGAAAAACTGTTTTTT. Its translation: CASSDGRSNEKLFF.

V and J are TRBV6-5 and TRBJ1-2; 10 positions match TRBD1. The length of the CDR3 is 15 residues. Trimming removed 0 bases from V and 6 bases from J; junction bases left unmatched: 4. The germline V gene encodes CDR1 MNHEY and CDR2 SVGAGI. The CDR3 is CASSYSRQGANGYTF. CDR3 coding DNA: TGTGCCAGCAGTTACTCGAGACAGGGGGCAAATGGCTACACCTTC.

V and J are TRBV19 and TRBJ2-7; 8 positions match TRBD2. V dropped 3 bases and J dropped 0; count of bases not matched to a gene: 4. Germline V gene data show CDR1 as LNHDA and CDR2 as SQIVND (reference sequence). This CDR3 comprises 15 residues. CDR3 sequence reads: CASSMVAGSSYEQYF. The CDR3 DNA follows: TGTGCCAGTAGTATGGTAGCGGGGAGCTCCTACGAGCAGTACTTC.

The rearrangement joins TRBV28 to TRBJ2-7, with D possibly called TRBD1 or TRBD2 (5 bases each). V was shortened by 4 bases and J by 2 bases, with 12 bases between the two germline ends. Germline CDR1 and CDR2: MDHEN and SYDVKM. The CDR3 loop spans 14 amino acids. The CDR3 sequence: CASSWGRGTYEQYF. In DNA, the CDR3 is TGTGCCAGCAGTTGGGGACGAGGGACCTACGAGCAGTACTTC.

The chain combines TRBV14 with TRBJ2-7, with D unclear. The CDR3 loop spans 13 amino acids. CDR1 and CDR2 (germline): SGHDN, FVKESK. V was trimmed by 4 bases and J by 6 bases, leaving 13 bases between them. The CDR3 is CASSRTNPGEQYF. CDR3 nucleotides: TGTGCCAGCAGCCGTACTAACCCCGGCGAGCAGTACTTC.